What follows are 29 T cell receptor beta chains derived from one specimen sequenced in a study of early T cells in non-severe SARS-CoV-2 infection. TCRdb reanalysed the 5' RACE reads using MiXCR and keeps one entry per CDR3 protein. The sample has approximately 66,000 distinct CDR3 sequences, 9.5% to 15% seen once. Sequenced here: whole blood, sampled at baseline. The receptors stem from an adult who was a healthcare worker with PCR-confirmed SARS-CoV-2 infection or an uninfected control (not recorded which). The donor label of this sample is uncertain.

This clonotype came up many times. The rearrangement links TRBV6-6 to TRBJ2-3, with no clear D. The CDR3 spans 12 residues. In germline, CDR1 is MNHNY, CDR2 SVGAGI (reference sequence). V gave up 0 bases and J gave up 5 bases, with 3 bases separating them. CDR3 amino acids: CASSYSGDTQYF. The CDR3 coding sequence is TGTGCCAGCAGTTACTCTGGAGATACGCAGTATTTT.

V is TRBV11-2 and J is TRBJ1-2; D may be TRBD1 (6 bases). The CDR3 length is 13 residues. The V and J ends lost 3 bases and 3 bases respectively, with 8 bases between them. Germline values: CDR1 SGHAT, CDR2 FQNNGV. The CDR3 DNA reads as TGTGCCAGCAGCTTGTCAGGGGACTATGGCTACACCTTC. Translating gives CASSLSGDYGYTF.

This clonotype was counted between two and nine times. The CDR3 region has the DNA TGTGCCAGCAGTCCCGACAACACCGGGGAGCTGTTTTTT. Protein: CASSPDNTGELFF. The gene calls are TRBV12-3 or TRBV12-4 and TRBJ2-2; D remains unclear. The CDR3 has 13 residues. The V end was cut by 5 bases, the J end by 2 bases, with 6 bases between.

In this sample, this clonotype turned up a few times. The CDR3 nucleotides read TGTGCCATCAGTGAATCCCCCGACAGGGGCTATGGCTACACCTTC. Translated: CAISESPDRGYGYTF. This chain connects TRBV10-3 to TRBJ1-2, with 8 positions matching TRBD1. The germline CDR1 and CDR2 sequences are ENHRY and SYGVKD. The V gene end was trimmed by 3 bases and the J gene end by 4 bases; junction bases not matched to a gene: 7. The CDR3 extends over 15 amino acids.

This clonotype was found many times. The chain recombines TRBV5-6 with TRBJ1-2; possibly TRBD1 for D (6 bases). The CDR3 runs to 18 residues. Germline V gene data show CDR1 as SGHDT and CDR2 as YYEEEE. V shed 5 bases and J shed 4 bases, with 27 bases lying between them. The CDR3 region has the DNA TGTGCCAGCAGTCCCGGGACATCATCAAAGTCTCGTCCCTATGGCTACACCTTC. Translated: CASSPGTSSKSRPYGYTF.

This clonotype has a handful of counts. This rearrangement joins TRBV23-1 to TRBJ2-2; no reliable D call. TRBV23-1 is an ORF for which the function is uncertain. The length of the CDR3 is 15 residues. V lost 0 bases and J lost 4, with 9 bases in between. Here the CDR3 DNA reads TGCGCCAGCAGTCAATCCGGGCAGCTCACCGGGGAGCTGTTTTTT. It is translated as CASSQSGQLTGELFF.

This clonotype was observed many times. The rearrangement joins TRBV24-1 to TRBJ2-3; D remains unclear. V was clipped by 1 base and J by 8 bases, with 9 bases between them. CDR3 size: 13 residues. CDR1 is KGHDR and CDR2 is SFDVKD in the germline V gene. CDR3 loop: CATSDFWQATQYF. The CDR3 DNA reads TGTGCCACCAGTGATTTTTGGCAGGCTACGCAGTATTTT.

This clonotype appeared a few times. The chain has TRBV11-2 and TRBJ2-3, with 8 bases that match TRBD1. Germline CDR1 and CDR2: SGHAT and FQNNGV. This CDR3 is 16 amino acids long. J gave up 3 bases and V 0 bases, and 5 bases lay outside the gene matches. CDR3 in amino acids: CASSLESQGATDTQYF. The CDR3 DNA sequence: TGTGCCAGCAGCTTAGAGTCGCAGGGGGCAACAGATACGCAGTATTTT.

The chain is built from TRBV18 and TRBJ2-3; TRBD2 aligns across 11 bases. J gave up 4 bases and V 4 bases, and 10 bases lay outside the gene matches. Germline CDR1 KGHSH, CDR2 LQKENI. The CDR3 sequence is 17 residues long. The CDR3 coding sequence is TGTGCCAGCTCACTCACAAAGGGACTAGCGGCCCCAGATACGCAGTATTTT. Translation gives CASSLTKGLAAPDTQYF.

This clonotype was counted a few times. The chain links TRBV19 to TRBJ1-6; D is uncertain. Germline CDR1 is LNHDA and CDR2 is SQIVND (reference sequence). V gave up 6 bases and J gave up 10 bases, with 19 bases separating them. The CDR3 loop spans 15 amino acids. CDR3 amino acids: CASSPFVDVGSPLHF. The CDR3 DNA is TGTGCCAGTAGCCCTTTCGTGGACGTAGGGTCACCCCTCCACTTT.

The chain is built from TRBV12-3 or TRBV12-4 and TRBJ1-3; perhaps TRBD1 as D (6 bases). This CDR3 comprises 14 residues. V gave up 6 bases and J gave up 2 bases, with 11 bases separating them. The CDR3 reads CASSQGGAGNTIYF. The CDR3 bases are TGTGCCAGCAGCCAAGGGGGGGCTGGAAACACCATATATTTT.

This clonotype was counted only a few times. The V gene is TRBV5-1, the J gene TRBJ2-1; D is ambiguous. The CDR3 runs to 16 residues. Germline CDR1 reads SGHRS; CDR2 reads YFSETQ. V dropped 1 base and J dropped 0 bases, with 11 bases sitting between them. The CDR3 here is CASSLSSRSSYNEQFF. The CDR3 DNA reads as TGCGCCAGCAGCTTGTCATCAAGGAGCTCCTACAATGAGCAGTTCTTC.

This clonotype appeared many times. This rearrangement joins TRBV7-2 to TRBJ2-3; 12 bases fit TRBD1. With 6 bases clipped from V and 0 bases from J, the junction kept 10 bases outside the gene matches. This CDR3 is built from 18 residues. Per germline, CDR1 SGHTA and CDR2 FQGNSA. The CDR3 sequence: CASRGTGGPFLSTDTQYF. CDR3 DNA: TGTGCCAGCAGGGGGACAGGGGGCCCATTTTTAAGCACAGATACGCAGTATTTT.

In regard to this clonotype: It is unclear where the CDR3 begins or ends on the DNA, so no DNA is shown, and the CDR3 is as TCRdb lists it. The chain links TRBV7-5 to TRBJ2-7; the D call in the table, TRBD1, was not verified against the DNA. TRBV7-5 is a known pseudogene. From its first to its last residue, the CDR3 has 18 amino acids. The CDR3: CISVPELWWDRGNYEQYV.

This clonotype was seen at least ten times. The chain uses TRBV27 and TRBJ2-1, with 9 bases fitting TRBD1. CDR1 and CDR2 (germline): MNHEY, SMNVEV (reference sequence). CDR3 size: 17 residues. V lost 3 bases, J lost 1 base, and 7 bases stayed unmatched. CDR3 DNA sequence: TGTGCCAGCAGTTTCCCCGACAGGGGGTCTTCCTACAATGAGCAGTTCTTC. This sequence encodes CASSFPDRGSSYNEQFF.

The V gene is TRBV19, the J gene TRBJ2-5, with 8 nucleotides matching TRBD2. The CDR3 sequence is 14 residues long. Trimming took 2 bases from V and 5 from J; bases not matched to a gene: 4. In germline, CDR1 is LNHDA, CDR2 SQIVND (reference sequence). The CDR3 loop is CASSITGGSETQYF. The CDR3 DNA sequence: TGTGCCAGTAGTATAACGGGGGGGTCGGAGACCCAGTACTTC.

This clonotype is a singleton in its sample. V usage is TRBV2 and J usage is TRBJ1-1; tentatively, D is TRBD1 (6 bases). Looked up from germline, CDR1 is SNHLY and CDR2 is FYNNEI. The CDR3 contains 12 residues. CDR3 protein: CVPKGDGPEAFF. As DNA, the CDR3 is TGTGTCCCCAAGGGGGATGGGCCTGAAGCTTTCTTT.

The rearrangement uses TRBV6-6 and TRBJ2-7; no clear D. CDR3 length: 15 amino acids. Trimming took 0 bases from V and 1 from J, leaving 10 bases between them. Per germline, CDR1 MNHNY and CDR2 SVGAGI (reference sequence). The CDR3 is CASSYSRSNSYEQYV. The DNA for the CDR3 is TGTGCCAGCAGTTACTCGAGGTCTAATTCCTACGAGCAGTACGTC.

This clonotype was detected a few times. The J gene is TRBJ1-5, the V gene TRBV19; the D is unclear. Between the trimmed V and J ends, which lost 3 bases and 0 bases, there was a span of 6 bases. The CDR3 totals 14 residues. Germline V gene lookup returns CDR1 LNHDA and CDR2 SQIVND (reference sequence). The CDR3 sequence: CASSIRSSNQPQHF. The CDR3 coding sequence is TGTGCCAGTAGTATTCGGAGTAGCAATCAGCCCCAGCATTTT.

Only a few counts were recorded for this clonotype. The chain is built from TRBV2 and TRBJ1-6; TRBD1 matches at 7 bases. V shed 4 bases and J 9 bases; nucleotides not matched to a gene: 6. The CDR3 extends over 14 amino acids. Germline V gene lookup returns CDR1 SNHLY and CDR2 FYNNEI. The CDR3 coding sequence is TGTGCCAGCAGTGGTCGAGGGGGCGGTTCACCCCTCCACTTT. Translating gives CASSGRGGGSPLHF.

This sequence joins TRBV12-3 or TRBV12-4 and TRBJ2-7; D is unresolved. The CDR3 sequence is 13 residues long. The V and J ends lost 7 bases and 4 bases respectively, with 14 bases between them. The CDR3 spells CASKKSGQYEQYV. As DNA, the CDR3 is TGTGCCAGCAAGAAGTCAGGTCAATACGAGCAGTACGTC.

V and J are TRBV19 and TRBJ2-6; 7 nucleotides line up with TRBD1. The CDR3 runs 16 residues. The V segment lost 5 bases and the J segment 1 base; nucleotides outside the gene matches: 5. Germline CDR1 reads LNHDA; CDR2 reads SQIVND (reference sequence). The chain's CDR3 is CASSGRQGSGANVLTF. The CDR3 DNA reads TGTGCCAGTAGTGGTAGACAGGGTTCTGGGGCCAACGTCCTGACTTTC.

This clonotype was picked up many times. The chain recombines TRBV20-1 with TRBJ2-5, with D perhaps matching TRBD2 (6 bases). Per the germline V gene, CDR1 is DFQATT and CDR2 is SNEGSKA (reference sequence). This CDR3 is 13 amino acids long. The V end lost 6 bases, the J end lost 2 bases, and 13 bases lay between the germline ends. This CDR3 reads CSARWGVQETQYF. CDR3 coding DNA: TGCAGTGCGCGATGGGGGGTACAAGAGACCCAGTACTTC.

The CDR3 DNA is TGTGCCAGTACCCGGACAGGGGGTGGCTATGGCTACACCTTC. Translation: CASTRTGGGYGYTF. The chain employs TRBV19 and TRBJ1-2, with 10 positions matching TRBD1. Germline-derived CDR1 and CDR2 are LNHDA and SQIVND (reference sequence). This CDR3 spans 14 amino acids. With V trimmed by 7 bases and J by 4 bases, 6 bases remained unmatched.

This rearrangement joins TRBV30 to TRBJ1-2; 7 nucleotides align to TRBD1. Germline V lookup: CDR1 GTSNPN, CDR2 SVGIG (reference sequence). The CDR3 spans 14 residues. J lost 2 bases, V lost 5 bases, and 8 bases had no gene match. For the CDR3, the DNA is TGTGCCTGGCGACAACAGGGGATCAACTATGGCTACACCTTC. Translation gives CAWRQQGINYGYTF.

The table lists this clonotype with a few counts. This chain uses TRBV29-1 with TRBJ2-3; D gene unclear. The CDR3 totals 11 residues. CDR1 and CDR2 (germline): SQVTM, ANQGSEA. Trimming removed 4 bases from V and 4 bases from J, with 6 bases in between. The chain's CDR3 is CSVVGPDTQYF. For the CDR3, the DNA is TGCAGCGTTGTAGGGCCAGATACGCAGTATTTT.

This clonotype was seen at least ten times. The chain joins TRBV5-8 to TRBJ2-3, with a possible D match to TRBD1 (6 bases). CDR1 is SGHTS and CDR2 is YDEGEE in the germline V gene. The CDR3 runs 15 residues. The ends were cut back, 4 bases at V and 2 bases at J, with 14 bases in the middle. DNA for the CDR3: TGTGCCAGCAGCATAGACAGGTCCTTCACAGATACGCAGTATTTT. Its protein product is CASSIDRSFTDTQYF.

This clonotype appeared many times. The chain employs TRBV7-8 and TRBJ2-5; no clear D gene. The V end lost 3 bases, the J end lost 1 base, and 15 bases lay between the germline ends. Germline assignment: CDR1 SGHVS and CDR2 FQNEAQ. The CDR3 runs 16 residues. The CDR3 sequence is CASSFIPITLQETQYF. CDR3 nucleotides: TGTGCCAGCAGCTTCATCCCGATTACCCTCCAAGAGACCCAGTACTTC.

The chain has TRBV12-5 and TRBJ1-1, with a tentative D call TRBD1 (5 bases). Germline V gene data show CDR1 as LGHNT and CDR2 as FRNRAP. V was trimmed by 6 bases and J by 11 bases, leaving 19 bases between them. The CDR3 loop spans 13 amino acids. The CDR3 bases are TGTGCTAGTGGGCCACCGGGACCACTGTCGGCTTTCTTT. Residues: CASGPPGPLSAFF.